The 23 T cell receptor beta chains below come from one sample, sequenced in a study of cytomegalovirus exposure and HLA in healthy donors (dated by TCRdb to 2017 to 2019). The library was built by means of the immunoSEQ multiplex PCR assay. A mixture of 60 forward primers for TCR Vbeta segments and 13 reverse primers for TCR Jbeta segments was used in the multiplex PCR. TCRdb stores this immuneACCESS table with in-frame sequences only. Part of the clones is absent; in the studies checked, under half of the shortfall reflects unresolved V genes, and no reason is known for the rest. The record for this sample contains under 200,000 clones. 6.5% of the sample rests with the top ten. Sequences were obtained from PBMCs. The receptors derive from a man in his thirties or forties in good health and CMV-seronegative.

This chain connects TRBV6-5 to TRBJ1-2; 7 positions agree with TRBD1. Germline CDR1 and CDR2: MNHEY and SVGAGI. V lost 0 bases to trimming and J lost 5 bases; unmatched junction nucleotides: 6. CDR3 length: 15 amino acids. CDR3 in DNA: TGTGCCAGCAGTTACTCGAGACAGGGTCCATATGGCTACACCTTC. It translates to CASSYSRQGPYGYTF.

The genes are TRBV30 and TRBJ2-5, with 11 bases that match TRBD2. Germline loops: CDR1 GTSNPN, CDR2 SVGIG (reference sequence). CDR3 size: 14 residues. V trimming: 7 bases; J trimming: 6 bases; junction bases outside the gene matches: 10. The CDR3 DNA sequence: TGTGCCTCAACAACTAGCGGGGGACGGCAGACCCAGTACTTC. This gives the protein CASTTSGGRQTQYF.

J is TRBJ2-6 and V is TRBV6-1; 7 bases align to TRBD2. This CDR3 has 15 residues. CDR1 and CDR2 from the germline V gene are MNHNS and SASEGT. The V gene end was trimmed by 7 bases and the J gene end by 4 bases; junction bases not matched to a gene: 7. The CDR3 DNA sequence: TGTGCCAGCAACCCGCGGGGGACCGGGGCCAACGTCCTGACTTTC. Translating gives CASNPRGTGANVLTF.

This chain connects TRBV6-4 to TRBJ2-2; 9 bases are shared with TRBD1. CDR1 and CDR2 from the germline V gene are MRHNA and SNTAGT. V was pared by 6 bases and J by 3 bases, with 2 bases of the junction left unmatched. The CDR3 loop spans 14 amino acids. CDR3 protein: CASSRTGDTGELFF. The CDR3 DNA sequence: TGTGCCAGCAGCAGGACAGGGGACACCGGGGAGCTGTTTTTT.

This chain uses TRBV7-6 with TRBJ2-3; 10 nucleotides line up with TRBD2. Unmatched junction bases numbered 4, after V lost 5 bases and J lost 2 bases. Germline loops: CDR1 SGHVS, CDR2 FNYEAQ. This CDR3 comprises 15 residues. DNA for the CDR3: TGTGCCAGCAGCGATGGACTAGCGGTCACAGATACGCAGTATTTT. Encoded protein: CASSDGLAVTDTQYF.

The chain combines TRBV5-1 with TRBJ2-3, with D possibly TRBD1 on 5 matching bases. The CDR3 is 14 amino acids. V was shortened by 4 bases and J by 2 bases, with 11 bases between the two germline ends. Germline V lookup: CDR1 SGHRS, CDR2 YFSETQ. The CDR3: CASSPIGDTDTQYF. The CDR3 region has the DNA TGCGCCAGCAGCCCCATAGGGGACACAGATACGCAGTATTTT.

The V and J genes are TRBV5-6 and TRBJ1-1; D is ambiguous. The germline V gene has CDR1 SGHDT and CDR2 YYEEEE. V gave up 1 base and J gave up 0 bases, with 10 bases separating them. The CDR3 runs 15 residues. The CDR3 DNA follows: TGTGCCAGCAGCTTGTCACAGAAAATGAACACTGAAGCTTTCTTT. This encodes CASSLSQKMNTEAFF. Variable domain in full (rest from reference TRBV5-6 and TRBJ1-1): DAGVTQSPTHLIKTRGQQVTLRCSPKSGHDTVSWYQQALGQGPQFIFQYYEEEERQRGNFPDRFSGHQFPNYSSELNVNALLLGDSALYLCASSLSQKMNTEAFFGQGTRLTVV.

The rearrangement joins TRBV28 to TRBJ2-7; D perhaps matches TRBD2 (7 bases). CDR1 and CDR2 from the germline V gene are MDHEN and SYDVKM. V lost 2 bases, J lost 3 bases, and 11 bases lay in between. The CDR3 is made up of 14 amino acids. The CDR3 protein is CASSLGGGGYEQYF. CDR3 in DNA: TGTGCCAGCAGTTTAGGGGGGGGCGGCTACGAGCAGTACTTC.

This chain connects TRBV13 to TRBJ1-3; D ambiguous. The CDR3 is 14 residues long. Germline V CDR1 and CDR2: PRHDT, FYEKMQ (reference sequence). Trimming took 5 bases from V and 0 from J, leaving 8 bases between them. The CDR3 protein is CASSAQYSGNTIYF. As DNA, the CDR3 is TGTGCCAGCAGCGCACAGTACTCTGGAAACACCATATATTTT.

The CDR3 protein is CASSRRPGPPSTDTQYF. DNA for the CDR3: TGTGCCAGCAGCCGCCGCCCAGGTCCTCCTAGCACAGATACGCAGTATTTT. The J gene is TRBJ2-3, the V gene TRBV5-6; D call uncertain. The CDR3 is 17 residues long. Germline values: CDR1 SGHDT, CDR2 YYEEEE. V lost 4 bases, J lost 0 bases, and 18 bases lay in between.

For the CDR3, the DNA is TGTGCCAGTTCCGATATGGCGGGGAAGTATTCACCCCTCCACTTT. Translating gives CASSDMAGKYSPLHF. The chain is built from TRBV6-6 and TRBJ1-6, with D unclear. Germline V gene sequence: CDR1 MNHNY, CDR2 SVGAGI (reference sequence). V dropped 9 bases and J dropped 8 bases, with 20 bases sitting between them. The CDR3 extends over 15 amino acids.

A remark on this clone: The junction departs from the called germline gene at one end, perhaps through a read error. The chain uses TRBV2 and TRBJ2-5; weak D call: TRBD2 (6 bases). Germline lookup yields CDR1 SNHLY and CDR2 FYNNEI. The CDR3 is 12 amino acids. The CDR3 loop is CASREGGETQYF. In nucleotides, the CDR3 is TGTGCCAGCAGAGAAGGAGGGGAGACCCAGTACTTC.

This sequence joins TRBV28 and TRBJ2-1; perhaps TRBD1 as D (6 bases). The CDR3 sequence is 12 residues long. Trimming shortened V by 4 bases and J by 12 bases, and 13 bases separated the two germline ends. The germline V gene has CDR1 MDHEN and CDR2 SYDVKM. CDR3 residues: CASSSGTRAQFF. CDR3 sequence (DNA): TGTGCCAGCAGTTCTGGGACAAGGGCGCAGTTCTTC.

V usage is TRBV7-2 and J usage is TRBJ2-3; D not resolved. Germline V gene lookup returns CDR1 SGHTA and CDR2 FQGNSA. V was cut by 6 bases and J by 5 bases, with 18 bases left in between. This CDR3 is built from 15 residues. The CDR3 DNA reads TGTGCCAGCAGACTTACAGAGATTTTCGTAGATACGCAGTATTTT. It translates to CASRLTEIFVDTQYF.

The gene calls are TRBV7-2 and TRBJ1-5; D ambiguous. Germline CDR1 is SGHTA and CDR2 is FQGNSA. The germline V and J ends were trimmed by 5 bases and 5 bases, with 13 bases remaining between them. The CDR3 totals 14 residues. The CDR3 bases are TGTGCCAGCAGCCCTAGCAACGGGGATCAGCCCCAGCATTTT. Its protein is CASSPSNGDQPQHF.

This sequence joins TRBV7-9 and TRBJ1-1; D is ambiguous. Trimming pared 2 bases from V and 9 bases from J, leaving 16 bases between. CDR3 length equals 14 residues. Germline V gives CDR1 SEHNR, CDR2 FQNEAQ (reference sequence). CDR3 sequence: CASSLFGRSSQAFF. In nucleotides, the CDR3 is TGTGCCAGCAGCTTATTTGGGAGGTCCTCTCAAGCTTTCTTT.

V usage is TRBV7-6 and J usage is TRBJ2-7, with 8 bases fitting TRBD1. V lost 4 bases, J lost 3 bases, and 8 bases stayed unmatched. This CDR3 is built from 15 residues. CDR1 and CDR2 (germline): SGHVS, FNYEAQ. This CDR3 reads CASSSSPGQGYEQYF. CDR3 nucleotides: TGTGCCAGCAGCTCTAGCCCCGGACAGGGCTACGAGCAGTACTTC.

CDR3 in DNA: TGTGCCAGCAGCTTAGCGCAAACCCCGGGGACCTTC. Protein product: CASSLAQTPGTF. This chain connects TRBV7-2 to TRBJ1-2; no definite D call. The germline V and J ends were trimmed by 0 bases and 14 bases, with 13 bases remaining between them. Germline-derived CDR1 and CDR2 are SGHTA and FQGNSA. This CDR3 is 12 amino acids long.

The chain combines TRBV6-6 with TRBJ2-3; D may be TRBD1 (5 bases). This CDR3 is 15 amino acids long. V was cut by 0 bases and J by 4 bases, with 11 bases left in between. Germline assignment: CDR1 MNHNY and CDR2 SVGAGI (reference sequence). The CDR3 loop reads CASSYSKVGADTQYF. The DNA for the CDR3 is TGTGCCAGCAGTTACTCGAAGGTAGGGGCAGATACGCAGTATTTT.

J is TRBJ1-1 and V is TRBV18; possibly TRBD1 for D (6 bases). The germline CDR1 and CDR2 sequences are KGHSH and LQKENI. CDR3 length equals 13 residues. Trimming removed 10 bases from V and 1 base from J, with 13 bases in between. In nucleotides, the CDR3 is TGTGCCACCCGAGAGGGGGAGAACACTGAAGCTTTCTTT. Translating it yields CATREGENTEAFF. The variable domain in full, with the rest retrieved from reference TRBV18 and TRBJ1-1, is NAGVMQNPRHLVRRRGQEARLRCSPMKGHSHVYWYRQLPEEGLKFMVYLQKENIIDESGMPKERFSAEFPKEGPSILRIQQVVRGDSAAYFCATREGENTEAFFGQGTRLTVV.

The gene calls are TRBV6-1 and TRBJ2-7; a weak D match, TRBD2 (6 bases). Germline assignment: CDR1 MNHNS and CDR2 SASEGT. The CDR3 loop spans 15 amino acids. Trimming pared 4 bases from V and 0 bases from J, leaving 13 bases between. CDR3 loop: CASSARDWSSYEQYF. The CDR3 DNA is TGTGCCAGCAGTGCACGGGACTGGAGCTCCTACGAGCAGTACTTC.

The chain has TRBV30 and TRBJ2-7; 11 bases map to TRBD1. Germline V gene sequence: CDR1 GTSNPN, CDR2 SVGIG (reference sequence). The CDR3 consists of 13 residues. In DNA form, the CDR3 reads TGTGCGCAAAGTAGGGGACAGGGGGACGAGCAGTACTTC. Amino acid sequence: CAQSRGQGDEQYF.

The chain links TRBV5-1 to TRBJ1-3, with D unresolved. V lost 1 base and J 8 bases, leaving 7 bases between the germline ends. This CDR3 region has 12 residues. Germline V gives CDR1 SGHRS, CDR2 YFSETQ. For the CDR3, the DNA is TGCGCCAGCAGCTTGTATTTCCACACCATATATTTT. It translates to CASSLYFHTIYF.